This T cell receptor (beta chain) was captured in a study of technical replicates of blood from several donors. The length of the CDR3 is 14 residues. V lost 6 bases and J lost 4; bases outside the gene matches: 3. The germline V gene encodes CDR1 KGHSH and CDR2 LQKENI. Libraries were prepared by immunoSEQ multiplex PCR; TCRdb keeps only in-frame clonotypes and omits some of them. This sample has 56,000 or so clones, with roughly 96% found just once. This clonotype was sampled from a human donor in good health. Some clones in this sample may be carry-over from other donors' samples. The specimen sequenced was PBMCs. This rearrangement joins TRBV18 to TRBJ2-7; TRBD2 matches 13 bases. The CDR3 sequence is CASSGLAGEYEQYF. In nucleotides, the CDR3 is TGTGCCAGCTCCGGACTAGCGGGAGAATACGAGCAGTACTTC.